Below are 3 T cell receptor beta chains sequenced from a single sample in a study of T cell repertoires in cytomegalovirus infection. TCRdb used MiXCR to reprocess the reads, holding one entry per CDR3 protein. This table has about 320,000 distinct CDR3 sequences, around 9.5% appearing once. Sequences were obtained from PBMCs. The receptors derive from a human donor in good health (CMV status not recorded). Some clones in this sample may be carry-over from other donors' samples.

This clonotype came up many times. The genes are TRBV7-9 and TRBJ2-5, with 8 bases fitting TRBD2. The CDR3 is 15 residues long. Germline CDR1 SEHNR, CDR2 FQNEAQ (reference sequence). V shed 3 bases and J 4 bases; nucleotides not matched to a gene: 7. As DNA, the CDR3 is TGTGCCAGCAGCTTGGGACTAGTAGGGAGAGAGACCCAGTACTTC. It translates to CASSLGLVGRETQYF.

V gene TRBV29-1 combines with J gene TRBJ2-7, with 7 bases that match TRBD2. The CDR3 extends over 10 amino acids. V gave up 7 bases and J gave up 4 bases; unmatched junction bases: 1. Germline V gene sequence: CDR1 SQVTM, CDR2 ANQGSEA. The CDR3 bases are TGCAGCGGCGGGGGTTACGAGCAGTACTTC. Protein sequence: CSGGGYEQYF.

With regard to this clonotype: It may be a read error: a sequence one base away is much more abundant. The V gene is TRBV10-2, the J gene TRBJ1-1, with a weak D call TRBD1 (5 bases). This CDR3 has 14 amino acids. Germline-derived CDR1 and CDR2 are WSHSY and SAAADI. CDR3 nucleotide sequence: TGCGCCAGCAGTGAGCAGGGTCCAAAGGGTGAAGCTCTCTTT. Amino acids: CASSEQGPKGEALF.